The 21 T cell receptor beta chains below were found in one sample sequenced in a study of blood T cells in healthy people across ages. PCR was performed a second time for about 6 to 12 cycles using a sample-barcoded 5' primer and a J-beta primer mix. MiXCR, run by TCRdb on the 5' RACE reads, gives a single entry per CDR3 protein. The sample consists of about 590,000 distinct CDR3 sequences, approximately 30% of them appearing once. The sample consisted of blood. These receptor sequences come from an elderly woman in good health.

The chain combines TRBV7-9 with TRBJ2-4; D remains unclear. Germline V lookup: CDR1 SEHNR, CDR2 FQNEAQ (reference sequence). The ends were cut back, 5 bases at V and 3 bases at J, with 17 bases in the middle. The CDR3 has 16 amino acids. CDR3 nucleotide sequence: TGTGCCAGCAGCCTTGACATTCTGACCGGCAAAAACATTCAGTACTTC. This gives the protein CASSLDILTGKNIQYF. Looking up the rest from reference TRBV7-9 and TRBJ2-4 gives the full variable domain: DTGVSQNPRHKITKRGQNVTFRCDPISEHNRLYWYRQTLGQGPEFLTYFQNEAQLEKSRLLSDRFSAERPKGSFSTLEIQRTEQGDSAMYLCASSLDILTGKNIQYFGAGTRLSVL.

The V call is TRBV7-6, the J call TRBJ1-5; D is possibly TRBD1 (5 bases). CDR1 SGHVS and CDR2 FNYEAQ come from the germline V gene. CDR3 length: 16 residues. The V gene lost 5 bases and the J gene lost 7 bases, with 21 bases spanning the gap. The CDR3 loop reads CASSRWGGVEGQPQHF. CDR3 in DNA: TGTGCCAGCAGCCGTTGGGGCGGAGTTGAGGGACAGCCCCAGCATTTT.

Points on this clonotype: This is likely a read error, given that the CDR3 carries no conserved phenylalanine or tryptophan at its end. J is TRBJ2-3 and V is TRBV4-2; the match to TRBD1 covers 11 bases. The CDR3 has 16 amino acids. The J segment lost 1 base and the V segment lost 5 bases, leaving 5 bases of the junction unmatched. Germline lookup yields CDR1 LGHNA and CDR2 YNFKEQ. The CDR3 DNA sequence: TGTGCCAGCAGCACTGGACAGGGGGCTGGCACAGATACGCAGTATTTG. Protein product: CASSTGQGAGTDTQYL.

This clonotype has a count of ten or more. This chain links TRBV5-1 with TRBJ2-5; 8 nucleotides match TRBD2. The CDR3 extends over 16 amino acids. J lost 0 bases, V lost 0 bases, and 4 bases had no gene match. The V gene's germline CDR1 is SGHRS and CDR2 YFSETQ. The CDR3 here is CASSLAPGLDQETQYF. The CDR3 DNA follows: TGCGCCAGCAGCTTGGCCCCGGGACTAGACCAAGAGACCCAGTACTTC.

The chain combines TRBV12-3 or TRBV12-4 with TRBJ2-3; D is unclear. Deletions cut 3 bases from V and 5 bases from J, with 12 bases between. This CDR3 is built from 14 residues. The CDR3 sequence: CASSLYRHRDTQYF. The CDR3 DNA reads as TGTGCCAGCAGTTTGTATAGGCACAGAGATACGCAGTATTTT.

About this clonotype: At one boundary the junction diverges from the germline segment, which might be a read error. The V and J genes are TRBV7-3 and TRBJ1-2; D is perhaps TRBD1 (6 bases). The germline gives CDR1 SGHTA, CDR2 FQGTGA. The CDR3 covers 13 residues. DNA of the CDR3: TGTACCAGCAGCCGGAGGGGGAACTATGGCTACACCTTC. Translation gives CTSSRRGNYGYTF.

This clonotype was picked up a small number of times. J is TRBJ1-2 and V is TRBV28, with 7 bases aligning to TRBD1. After removal of 3 bases from V and 4 bases from J, the junction contained 8 bases not matched to a gene. Germline V gene sequence: CDR1 MDHEN, CDR2 SYDVKM. This CDR3 has 15 amino acids. The CDR3 nucleotides are TGTGCCAGCAGTTTGTGGGACAGACGAAGCTATGGCTACACCTTC. Translated: CASSLWDRRSYGYTF.

This clonotype was detected ten times or more. The chain carries TRBV20-1 and TRBJ1-2; no firm D call. In germline, CDR1 is DFQATT, CDR2 SNEGSKA (reference sequence). The CDR3 is 13 amino acids. V lost 1 base and J lost 4, with 10 bases in between. CDR3 region: CSARGGFLYGYTF. CDR3 nucleotide sequence: TGCAGTGCTAGAGGTGGATTTCTCTATGGCTACACCTTC.

This clonotype came up many times. V and J are TRBV7-2 and TRBJ1-1, with 7 bases lining up with TRBD1. The germline V gene has CDR1 SGHTA and CDR2 FQGNSA. This CDR3 comprises 16 residues. The V gene end was trimmed by 2 bases and the J gene end by 0 bases; junction bases not matched to a gene: 6. The CDR3 here is CASSLRGTAMNTEAFF. The CDR3 bases are TGTGCCAGCAGCTTAAGGGGGACAGCGATGAACACTGAAGCTTTCTTT.

This chain joins TRBV29-1 and TRBJ2-3; no firm D call. This CDR3 is built from 11 residues. Trimming took 2 bases from V and 6 from J, leaving 6 bases between them. Germline lookup yields CDR1 SQVTM and CDR2 ANQGSEA. The CDR3 DNA reads as TGCAGCGTTGAACATGGCGATACGCAGTATTTT. Its translation: CSVEHGDTQYF.

The chain combines TRBV20-1 with TRBJ1-6; maybe TRBD1 (5 bases). The CDR3 totals 17 residues. Looked up from germline, CDR1 is DFQATT and CDR2 is SNEGSKA (reference sequence). V was pared by 6 bases and J by 11 bases, with 29 bases between. CDR3 protein: CSASLGPGKVISTPLHF. CDR3 DNA sequence: TGCAGTGCCTCCCTTGGACCAGGGAAGGTGATTAGTACACCCCTCCACTTT.

As regards this clonotype: This sequence may be a read error, since a much larger clone differs from it by one base. J is TRBJ1-5 and V is TRBV7-2, with D maybe TRBD1 (5 bases). The CDR3 contains 15 residues. Deletions cut 4 bases from V and 6 bases from J, with 16 bases between. CDR1 and CDR2 (germline): SGHTA, FQGNSA. The CDR3 loop is CASSWSFGGGQPQHF. The CDR3 DNA is TGTGCCAGCAGCTGGTCATTTGGGGGGGGTCAGCCCCAGCATTTT.

This clonotype was recorded many times. The chain uses TRBV20-1 and TRBJ2-7; D not certain. Germline values: CDR1 DFQATT, CDR2 SNEGSKA (reference sequence). V lost 6 bases, J lost 5 bases, and 14 bases lay in between. This CDR3 is built from 12 residues. The CDR3 sequence: CSATGRAHEQYF. For the CDR3, the DNA is TGCAGTGCAACCGGAAGGGCCCACGAGCAGTACTTC.

As regards this clonotype: This clone may be a read error of a much larger clone one base away. This chain uses TRBV5-1 with TRBJ2-6; the match to TRBD1 covers 11 bases. Losses at the gene ends were 4 bases for V and 1 base for J; bases not matched to a gene: 7. The CDR3 totals 18 residues. Germline loops: CDR1 SGHRS, CDR2 YFSETQ. Here the CDR3 DNA reads TGCGCCAGCAGCCCCGGGACAGGGGGAATGTCTGGGGCCAACGTCCTGACTTTC. It translates to CASSPGTGGMSGANVLTF.

The rearrangement joins TRBV7-3 to TRBJ2-1; no firm D call. The closer fit of TRBJ2-7 to the DNA end suggests the J call may be wrong. In germline, CDR1 is SGHTA, CDR2 FQGTGA. This CDR3 comprises 16 residues. Here the CDR3 DNA reads TGTGCCAGCAGCTTTGTCAGTGTGAGCTCCTACGATGAGCAGTACTTC. This translates into CASSFVSVSSYDEQYF.

This clonotype was picked up many times. V is TRBV7-2 and J is TRBJ2-3; no firm D call. V was cut by 7 bases and J by 4 bases, with 9 bases left in between. CDR1 SGHTA and CDR2 FQGNSA come from the germline V gene. The CDR3 contains 12 residues. As DNA, the CDR3 is TGTGCCAGCACTTCGGCCGCAGATACGCAGTATTTT. Amino acids: CASTSAADTQYF.

The V gene is TRBV20-1, the J gene TRBJ1-5; D is unclear. There are 14 residues in the CDR3. V was shortened by 5 bases and J by 2 bases, with 13 bases between the two germline ends. Germline V gene lookup returns CDR1 DFQATT and CDR2 SNEGSKA (reference sequence). The CDR3 coding sequence is TGCAGTGCTGCGGTCCAACGCGGCAATCAGCCCCAGCATTTT. Protein product: CSAAVQRGNQPQHF.

This clonotype was detected ten times or more. The chain couples TRBV5-6 to TRBJ2-4; D may be TRBD1 (5 bases). The CDR3 has 14 amino acids. Per the germline V gene, CDR1 is SGHDT and CDR2 is YYEEEE. The ends were cut back, 4 bases at V and 5 bases at J, with 13 bases in the middle. The CDR3: CASSPYDRENIQYF. As DNA, the CDR3 is TGTGCCAGCAGCCCATACGACAGAGAAAACATTCAGTACTTC.

V and J are TRBV2 and TRBJ1-5; D is uncertain. The germline CDR1 and CDR2 sequences are SNHLY and FYNNEI. CDR3 length: 16 residues. V lost 6 bases and J lost 2, with 17 bases in between. This chain's CDR3 is CASRGGLSGGNQPQHF. The CDR3 region has the DNA TGTGCCAGCAGGGGTGGACTCAGCGGAGGCAATCAGCCCCAGCATTTT. The variable domain in full, with the rest retrieved from reference TRBV2 and TRBJ1-5, is EPEVTQTPSHQVTQMGQEVILRCVPISNHLYFYWYRQILGQKVEFLVSFYNNEISEKSEIFDDQFSVERPDGSNFTLKIRSTKLEDSAMYFCASRGGLSGGNQPQHFGDGTRLSIL.

This clonotype showed up many times. The genes are TRBV5-1 and TRBJ2-7; D may be TRBD1 (5 bases). V was clipped by 1 base and J by 0 bases, with 8 bases between them. Germline assignment: CDR1 SGHRS and CDR2 YFSETQ. This CDR3 has 14 residues. The CDR3 nucleotides are TGCGCCAGCAGCTTGCAGGGAACCTCCTACGAGCAGTACTTC. It codes for CASSLQGTSYEQYF.

This clonotype has at least ten counts. The chain has TRBV6-6 and TRBJ2-7; D possibly uses TRBD1 or TRBD2 (5 bases each). This CDR3 has 12 residues. V lost 5 bases, J lost 12 bases, and 17 bases lay in between. Germline CDR1 MNHNY, CDR2 SVGAGI (reference sequence). This CDR3 is CASSLQEGPSYF. CDR3 in DNA: TGTGCCAGCAGTCTCCAAGAGGGGCCGTCGTACTTC.